This T cell receptor (beta chain) was sequenced in a study of neurological immune-mediated disorders. The CDR3 runs to 16 residues. J was trimmed by 0 bases and V by 4 bases; bases with no gene match: 5. CDR1 SGHRS and CDR2 YFSETQ come from the germline V gene. TCRdb ran MiXCR on the 5' RACE reads and lists one entry per CDR3 protein. Among about 21,000 distinct CDR3 sequences listed, 5% to 7% were seen once. The rearrangement links TRBV5-1 to TRBJ2-2; the match to TRBD2 covers 8 bases. What was sequenced was CD8+ T cells from blood. The source is a man between 18 and 35 years old in good health. CDR3 DNA: TGCGCCAGCAGCCGGCTAGCGGGTTCGAACACCGGGGAGCTGTTTTTT. It is translated as CASSRLAGSNTGELFF.